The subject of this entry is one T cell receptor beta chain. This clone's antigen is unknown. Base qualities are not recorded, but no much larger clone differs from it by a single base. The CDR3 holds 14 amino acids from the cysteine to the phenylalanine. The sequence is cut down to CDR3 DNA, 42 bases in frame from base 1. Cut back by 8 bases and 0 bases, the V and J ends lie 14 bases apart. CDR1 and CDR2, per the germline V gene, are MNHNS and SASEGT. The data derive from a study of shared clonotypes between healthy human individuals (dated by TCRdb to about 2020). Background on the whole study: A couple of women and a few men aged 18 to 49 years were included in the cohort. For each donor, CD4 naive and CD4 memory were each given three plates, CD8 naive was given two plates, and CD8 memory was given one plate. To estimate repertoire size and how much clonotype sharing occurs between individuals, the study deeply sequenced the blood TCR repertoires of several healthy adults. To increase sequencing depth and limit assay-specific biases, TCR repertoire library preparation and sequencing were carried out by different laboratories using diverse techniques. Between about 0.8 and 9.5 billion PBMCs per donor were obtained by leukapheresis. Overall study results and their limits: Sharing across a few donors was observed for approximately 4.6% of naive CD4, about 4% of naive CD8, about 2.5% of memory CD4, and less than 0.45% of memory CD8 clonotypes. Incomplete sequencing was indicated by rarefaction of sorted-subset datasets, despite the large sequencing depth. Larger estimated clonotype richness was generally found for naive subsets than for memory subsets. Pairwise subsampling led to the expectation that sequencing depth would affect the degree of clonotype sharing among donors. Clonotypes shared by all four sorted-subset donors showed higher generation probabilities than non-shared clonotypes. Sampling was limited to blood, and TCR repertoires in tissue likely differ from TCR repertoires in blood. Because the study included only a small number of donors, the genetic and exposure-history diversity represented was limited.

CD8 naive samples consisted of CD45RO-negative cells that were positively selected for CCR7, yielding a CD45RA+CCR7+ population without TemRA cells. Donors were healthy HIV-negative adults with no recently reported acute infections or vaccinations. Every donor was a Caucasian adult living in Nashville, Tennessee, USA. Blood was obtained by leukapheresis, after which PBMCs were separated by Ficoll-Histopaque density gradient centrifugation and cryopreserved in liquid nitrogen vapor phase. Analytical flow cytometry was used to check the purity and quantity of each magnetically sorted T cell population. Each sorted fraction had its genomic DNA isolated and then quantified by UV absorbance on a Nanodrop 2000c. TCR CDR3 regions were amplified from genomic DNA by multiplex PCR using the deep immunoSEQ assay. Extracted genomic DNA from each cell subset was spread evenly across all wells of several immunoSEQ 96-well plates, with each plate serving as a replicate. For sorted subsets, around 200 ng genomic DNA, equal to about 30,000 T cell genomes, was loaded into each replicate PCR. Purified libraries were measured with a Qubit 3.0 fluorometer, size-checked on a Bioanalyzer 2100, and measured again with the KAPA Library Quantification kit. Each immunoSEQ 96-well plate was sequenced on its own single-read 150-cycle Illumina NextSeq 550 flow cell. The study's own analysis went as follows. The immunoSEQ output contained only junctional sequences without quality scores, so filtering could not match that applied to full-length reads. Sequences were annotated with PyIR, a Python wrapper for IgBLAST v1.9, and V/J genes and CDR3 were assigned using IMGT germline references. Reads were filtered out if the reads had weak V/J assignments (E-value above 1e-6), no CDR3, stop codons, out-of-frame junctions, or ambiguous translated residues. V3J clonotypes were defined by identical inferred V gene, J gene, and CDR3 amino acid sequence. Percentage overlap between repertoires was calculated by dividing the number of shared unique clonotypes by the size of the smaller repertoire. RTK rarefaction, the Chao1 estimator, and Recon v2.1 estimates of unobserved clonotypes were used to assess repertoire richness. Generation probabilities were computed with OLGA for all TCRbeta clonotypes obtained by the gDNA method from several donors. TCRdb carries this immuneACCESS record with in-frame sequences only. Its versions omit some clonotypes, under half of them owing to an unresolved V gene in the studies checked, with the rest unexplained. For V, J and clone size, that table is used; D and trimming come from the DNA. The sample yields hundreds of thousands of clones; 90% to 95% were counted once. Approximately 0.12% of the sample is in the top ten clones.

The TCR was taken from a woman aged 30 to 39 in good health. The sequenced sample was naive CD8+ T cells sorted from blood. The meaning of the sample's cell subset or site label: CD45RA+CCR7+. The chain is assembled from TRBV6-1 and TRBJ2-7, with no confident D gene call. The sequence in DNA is TGTGCCAGCTTTGATGGACCAACCTCCTACGAGCAGTACTTC. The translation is CASFDGPTSYEQYF.